Listed here are 18 T cell receptor beta chains from one sample, sequenced in a study of blood T cell repertoires in COVID-19. Assay: immunoSEQ multiplex PCR; the TCRdb copy retains only in-frame clones and omits some. Among 70,000 to 85,000 clones listed, about 80% were seen once. The sequencing sample was made of peripheral blood. Receptors were obtained from an elderly man with acute or convalescent COVID-19.

The CDR3 DNA reads TGTGCCAGCTCATCGGACCGGCCTCGGGGCGGGGAGCTGTTTTTT. Translating gives CASSSDRPRGGELFF. The chain links TRBV18 to TRBJ2-2; weak D call: TRBD2 (5 bases). V was clipped by 5 bases and J by 7 bases, with 17 bases between them. Germline V gene lookup returns CDR1 KGHSH and CDR2 LQKENI. The CDR3 is 15 amino acids. The full variable domain, rest sourced from reference TRBV18 and TRBJ2-2, is NAGVMQNPRHLVRRRGQEARLRCSPMKGHSHVYWYRQLPEEGLKFMVYLQKENIIDESGMPKERFSAEFPKEGPSILRIQQVVRGDSAAYFCASSSDRPRGGELFFGEGSRLTVL.

DNA for the CDR3: TGCGCCAGCAGCCGCGGACAGGGGCGTCAATACGAGCAGTACTTC. It specifies CASSRGQGRQYEQYF. The J gene is TRBJ2-7, the V gene TRBV4-1, with 9 bases matching TRBD1. This CDR3 is built from 15 residues. The V gene end was trimmed by 4 bases and the J gene end by 4 bases; junction bases not matched to a gene: 8. CDR1 and CDR2 (germline): MGHRA, YSYEKL.

This chain uses TRBV30 with TRBJ1-2, with 10 bases identical to TRBD1. Germline trimming cut 5 bases from V and 4 bases from J; bases unmatched to any gene: 13. CDR1 is GTSNPN, CDR2 SVGIG, per germline (reference sequence). The CDR3 consists of 16 residues. As DNA, the CDR3 is TGTGCCTGGGCAATACGGGGACAGGGGACGGGCTATGGCTACACCTTC. Translated: CAWAIRGQGTGYGYTF.

This clone was observed once. The chain has TRBV29-1 and TRBJ1-1; 10 bases are shared with TRBD1. CDR1 is SQVTM, CDR2 ANQGSEA, per germline. The CDR3 extends over 14 amino acids. After removal of 1 base from V and 10 bases from J, the junction contained 9 bases not matched to a gene. CDR3 region: CSVEVTGGFSGAFF. The CDR3 bases are TGCAGCGTTGAAGTGACAGGGGGCTTTAGTGGAGCTTTCTTT.

V gene TRBV7-3 combines with J gene TRBJ1-6, with a tentative D call TRBD1 (5 bases). The V gene lost 5 bases and the J gene lost 10 bases, with 15 bases spanning the gap. Germline CDR1 is SGHTA and CDR2 is FQGTGA. The CDR3 runs to 14 residues. CDR3 amino acids: CASSENGGNSPLHF. The DNA of the CDR3 is TGTGCCAGCAGCGAAAACGGGGGAAACTCACCCCTCCACTTT.

The chain recombines TRBV7-2 with TRBJ2-7, with 8 bases matching TRBD2. The CDR3 has 14 amino acids. J was trimmed by 3 bases and V by 2 bases; bases with no gene match: 3. Per the germline V gene, CDR1 is SGHTA and CDR2 is FQGNSA. The CDR3 loop reads CASSLSGTSYEQYF. The CDR3 coding sequence is TGTGCCAGCAGCTTATCCGGGACTAGCTACGAGCAGTACTTC. Variable domain in full (rest from reference TRBV7-2 and TRBJ2-7): GAGVSQSPSNKVTEKGKDVELRCDPISGHTALYWYRQSLGQGLEFLIYFQGNSAPDKSGLPSDRFSAERTGGSVSTLTIQRTQQEDSAVYLCASSLSGTSYEQYFGPGTRLTVT.

CDR3 in amino acids: CASSLTAGVNQPQHF. Here the CDR3 DNA reads TGTGCCAGCAGCTTAACGGCAGGGGTGAATCAGCCCCAGCATTTT. The V and J genes are TRBV11-1 and TRBJ1-5; maybe TRBD1 (6 bases). This CDR3 has 15 amino acids. Germline V gene lookup returns CDR1 SGHAT and CDR2 FQDESV (reference sequence). V lost 2 bases and J 4 bases, leaving 12 bases between the germline ends.

V and J are TRBV11-3 and TRBJ2-1; TRBD2 agrees at 9 bases. Germline trimming cut 1 base from V and 7 bases from J; bases unmatched to any gene: 5. This CDR3 region has 15 residues. From germline, CDR1 is SGHNT and CDR2 YENEEA. CDR3 protein: CASSLVAGGTNEQFF. For the CDR3, the DNA is TGTGCCAGCAGCTTAGTGGCGGGGGGGACTAATGAGCAGTTCTTC.

The gene calls are TRBV30 and TRBJ1-2, with TRBD1 matching 7 bases. The J segment lost 4 bases and the V segment lost 2 bases, leaving 4 bases of the junction unmatched. Per germline, CDR1 GTSNPN and CDR2 SVGIG (reference sequence). The CDR3 is made up of 13 amino acids. DNA of the CDR3: TGTGCCTGGAGTCAAGGGGGCCCCTATGGCTACACCTTC. Encoded protein: CAWSQGGPYGYTF.

The chain employs TRBV7-9 and TRBJ1-5, with 9 bases that match TRBD1. CDR1 is SEHNR and CDR2 is FQNEAQ in the germline V gene (reference sequence). The junction had 3 bases not matched to a gene; V was cut back by 5 bases and J by 4 bases. The CDR3 has 14 amino acids. CDR3 in DNA: TGTGCCAGCAGCACCGACAGGGGGAATCAGCCCCAGCATTTT. This codes for CASSTDRGNQPQHF.

The chain links TRBV7-3 to TRBJ1-5, with 10 positions matching TRBD1. In germline, CDR1 is SGHTA, CDR2 FQGTGA. The CDR3 has 15 residues. The V segment lost 2 bases and the J segment 9 bases; nucleotides outside the gene matches: 7. The CDR3 DNA is TGTGCCAGCAGCTTAGGACAGGGGGTACTGGTGCCCCAGCATTTT. Protein product: CASSLGQGVLVPQHF.

The CDR3 protein is CASSAGTGAYTIYF. CDR3 in DNA: TGTGCCAGCAGCGCCGGGACAGGGGCATACACCATATATTTT. J is TRBJ1-3 and V is TRBV3-1 (or the pseudogene TRBV3-2), with TRBD1 identical over 10 bases. The CDR3 has 14 residues. Trimming removed 5 bases from V and 8 bases from J; junction bases left unmatched: 6. The germline gives CDR1 LGHDT, CDR2 YNNKEL (reference sequence).

This chain connects TRBV18 to TRBJ1-2; D is undetermined. CDR3 length: 15 amino acids. In germline, CDR1 is KGHSH, CDR2 LQKENI. Trimming took 2 bases from V and 2 from J, leaving 12 bases between them. The CDR3 spells CASSPSSETNYGYTF. DNA of the CDR3: TGTGCCAGCTCACCATCTAGTGAGACCAACTATGGCTACACCTTC.

The chain links TRBV19 to TRBJ1-5, with unresolved D. This CDR3 spans 15 amino acids. Trimming removed 3 bases from V and 0 bases from J, with 9 bases in between. Germline loops: CDR1 LNHDA, CDR2 SQIVND (reference sequence). The CDR3 DNA sequence: TGTGCCAGTAGTATCGAGAGCCTTAGCAATCAGCCCCAGCATTTT. It specifies CASSIESLSNQPQHF.

The count of this clone is one. This chain links TRBV10-1 with TRBJ2-1, with 7 bases aligning to TRBD1. The V segment lost 2 bases and the J segment 5 bases; nucleotides outside the gene matches: 0. The CDR3 is 13 residues long. Germline CDR1 and CDR2: WNHNN and SYGVQD (reference sequence). CDR3 sequence (DNA): TGCGCCAGCAGTGAGGGGACAGACAATGAGCAGTTCTTC. Amino acid sequence: CASSEGTDNEQFF.

This chain joins TRBV7-9 and TRBJ2-1; 11 nucleotides align to TRBD2. The CDR3 has 16 residues. J was trimmed by 3 bases and V by 3 bases; bases with no gene match: 4. Germline V gives CDR1 SEHNR, CDR2 FQNEAQ (reference sequence). The CDR3 loop reads CASSFTSGGFYNEQFF. CDR3 coding DNA: TGTGCCAGCAGCTTTACTAGCGGGGGTTTCTACAATGAGCAGTTCTTC.

V usage is TRBV10-3 and J usage is TRBJ2-1, with 8 bases aligning to TRBD1. Germline values: CDR1 ENHRY, CDR2 SYGVKD. Losses at the gene ends were 4 bases for V and 7 bases for J; bases not matched to a gene: 9. The CDR3 sequence is 15 residues long. The CDR3 region has the DNA TGTGCCATCAGTGCGGGACAGGCAAATGGGAATGAGCAGTTCTTC. This translates into CAISAGQANGNEQFF.

The gene calls are TRBV7-9 and TRBJ1-6; TRBD1 might be the D (6 bases). Trimming stripped 4 bases from V and 10 bases from J, with 23 bases between. The CDR3 has 17 residues. From germline, CDR1 is SEHNR and CDR2 FQNEAQ (reference sequence). CDR3 loop: CASSSRRGRDIRSPLHF. DNA of the CDR3: TGTGCCAGCAGCTCCCGACGAGGGAGGGACATTCGATCACCCCTCCACTTT.